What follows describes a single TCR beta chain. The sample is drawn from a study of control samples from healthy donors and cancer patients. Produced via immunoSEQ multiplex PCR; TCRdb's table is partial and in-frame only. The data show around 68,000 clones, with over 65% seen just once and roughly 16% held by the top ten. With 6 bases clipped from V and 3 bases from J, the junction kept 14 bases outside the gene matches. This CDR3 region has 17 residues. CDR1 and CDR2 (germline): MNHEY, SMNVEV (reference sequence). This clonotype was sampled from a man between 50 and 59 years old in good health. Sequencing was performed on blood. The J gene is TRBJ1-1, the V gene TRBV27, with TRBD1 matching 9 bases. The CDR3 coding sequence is TGTGCCAGCAGCTTAAGTCCCGGGACAGGGTTTGACACTGAAGCTTTCTTT. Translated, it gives CASSLSPGTGFDTEAFF.